This entry lists 9 T cell receptor beta chains sequenced from one sample in a study of T cell responses to AZD1222 COVID-19 vaccine. This table comes from immunoSEQ multiplex PCR, and its TCRdb copy is limited to in-frame clones, with some not included. The table includes 150,000 to 200,000 clones, 85% to 90% detected once. The sample in question was peripheral blood, obtained on day 0 of AZD1222 vaccination. All receptors come from an adult in good health.

The J gene is TRBJ1-3, the V gene TRBV12-5, with D possibly TRBD1 on 6 matching bases. The CDR3 contains 19 residues. Per germline, CDR1 LGHNT and CDR2 FRNRAP. V was trimmed by 0 bases and J by 2 bases, leaving 20 bases between them. CDR3 coding DNA: TGTGCTAGTGGTTTGGTCCCCATCCTTTCGGGACATCCTGGAAACACCATATATTTT. Amino acids: CASGLVPILSGHPGNTIYF.

This chain connects TRBV4-1 to TRBJ2-7; D gene unclear. This CDR3 is built from 15 residues. Trimming removed 1 base from V and 3 bases from J, with 13 bases in between. The V gene's germline CDR1 is MGHRA and CDR2 YSYEKL. CDR3 residues: CASSQAASSGYEQYF. The CDR3 DNA reads TGCGCCAGCAGCCAAGCCGCATCCTCGGGCTACGAGCAGTACTTC.

The rearrangement uses TRBV4-2 and TRBJ1-5; weak D call: TRBD1 (5 bases). The ends were cut back, 6 bases at V and 4 bases at J, with 19 bases in the middle. Germline lookup yields CDR1 LGHNA and CDR2 YNFKEQ. The CDR3 has 16 residues. CDR3 bases: TGTGCCAGCAGACTGGCCGGGGGGAGGGGAAATCAGCCCCAGCATTTT. Protein product: CASRLAGGRGNQPQHF.

The chain combines TRBV4-3 with TRBJ1-3; TRBD1 might be the D (6 bases). Germline CDR1 and CDR2: LGHNA and YSLEER. The CDR3 consists of 16 residues. Trimming pared 0 bases from V and 0 bases from J, leaving 9 bases between. DNA for the CDR3: TGCGCCAGCAGCCAAGATCGGACAGCCTCTGGAAACACCATATATTTT. It specifies CASSQDRTASGNTIYF.

The genes are TRBV6-2 or TRBV6-3 and TRBJ2-2; 7 bases line up with TRBD2. With V trimmed by 5 bases and J by 3 bases, 6 bases remained unmatched. This CDR3 spans 15 amino acids. Germline-derived CDR1 and CDR2 are MNHEY and SVGEGT. CDR3 region: CASSRAGPYTGELFF. DNA of the CDR3: TGTGCCAGCAGTAGAGCGGGACCTTACACCGGGGAGCTGTTTTTT.

For the CDR3, the DNA is TGTGCCAGCAGCTTCAGGACGGTCGGTACCGGGGAGCTGTTTTTT. Protein sequence: CASSFRTVGTGELFF. The chain is built from TRBV5-5 and TRBJ2-2; D not resolved. V lost 2 bases to trimming and J lost 5 bases, with 13 bases between them. The germline gives CDR1 SGHKS, CDR2 YYEKEE (reference sequence). The CDR3 has 15 amino acids.

V usage is TRBV6-5 and J usage is TRBJ1-2; D is unresolved. Per germline, CDR1 MNHEY and CDR2 SVGAGI. Trimming cost V 10 bases and J 3 bases, with 9 bases left between them. This CDR3 spans 11 amino acids. The chain's CDR3 is CATRKDYGYTF. DNA of the CDR3: TGTGCCACCCGAAAGGACTATGGCTACACCTTC.

The rearrangement uses TRBV28 and TRBJ1-6; the D gene is possibly TRBD1 (5 bases). Trimming took off 8 bases at V and 11 bases at J, with 16 bases between the two ends. The length of the CDR3 is 13 residues. Germline V gene sequence: CDR1 MDHEN, CDR2 SYDVKM. As DNA, the CDR3 is TGTGCCAGCCGACACTACCCCAGGGCACCCCTCCACTTT. It is translated as CASRHYPRAPLHF.

CDR3 bases: TGTGCCACCAGTCAGGGGACCTCTGGGGCCAACGTCCTGACTTTC. Protein sequence: CATSQGTSGANVLTF. The chain combines TRBV24-1 with TRBJ2-6, with D maybe TRBD1 (6 bases). This CDR3 is 15 amino acids long. Per the germline V gene, CDR1 is KGHDR and CDR2 is SFDVKD. The V end was cut by 6 bases, the J end by 0 bases, with 8 bases between.